A single sample gave rise to the 18 T cell receptor beta chains below, sequenced in a study of shared clonotypes between healthy human individuals. TCRdb's copy holds only in-frame clones and misses some; the assay was immunoSEQ multiplex PCR. The sample has under 300,000 clones, 65% seen once. Sample: memory CD4+ T cells sorted from blood. This sample's subset: CD45RA-negative fraction. These receptors were obtained from a man aged 25 to 40 in good health.

CDR3 in amino acids: CASSYGGTEAFF. CDR3 DNA sequence: TGTGCCAGCAGTTACGGTGGAACTGAAGCTTTCTTT. The V call is TRBV6-5, the J call TRBJ1-1; no definite D call. This CDR3 is 12 amino acids long. Germline V gene sequence: CDR1 MNHEY, CDR2 SVGAGI. Trimming cost V 2 bases and J 5 bases, with 6 bases left between them.

The chain joins TRBV2 to TRBJ1-4, with a possible D match to TRBD1 (5 bases). The germline gives CDR1 SNHLY, CDR2 FYNNEI. Trimming stripped 6 bases from V and 6 bases from J, with 17 bases between. The CDR3 runs to 15 residues. The CDR3 region is CASSALGVRDEKLFF. In DNA form, the CDR3 reads TGTGCCAGCAGCGCCCTAGGGGTTCGGGATGAAAAACTGTTTTTT.

This clone was detected only a few times. The chain is built from TRBV6-1 and TRBJ2-2, with D tentatively TRBD1 (5 bases). The V gene's germline CDR1 is MNHNS and CDR2 SASEGT. Trimming shortened V by 2 bases and J by 8 bases, and 15 bases separated the two germline ends. This CDR3 has 15 amino acids. This CDR3 is CASSESGSRRGELFF. CDR3 in DNA: TGTGCCAGCAGTGAATCAGGGTCGCGGAGAGGGGAGCTGTTTTTT.

The chain combines TRBV27 with TRBJ1-5; TRBD1 matches at 9 bases. CDR3 length: 13 residues. The V segment lost 10 bases and the J segment 10 bases; nucleotides outside the gene matches: 11. Germline V gene lookup returns CDR1 MNHEY and CDR2 SMNVEV (reference sequence). As DNA, the CDR3 is TGTGCCACCTCCGGGACAGGGTTTATCCCCCAGCATTTT. Translating gives CATSGTGFIPQHF.

The chain employs TRBV7-2 and TRBJ2-1, with 8 bases that match TRBD2. Germline V gives CDR1 SGHTA, CDR2 FQGNSA. This CDR3 region has 15 residues. Germline trimming cut 5 bases from V and 8 bases from J; bases unmatched to any gene: 11. CDR3 coding DNA: TGTGCCAGCAGCCCTCGGGGGGGGAAGGCTGATGAGCAGTTCTTC. Amino acid sequence: CASSPRGGKADEQFF.

The CDR3 loop is CSVNRVESGSYEQYF. The CDR3 DNA is TGCAGCGTGAACAGGGTCGAGTCGGGTTCCTACGAGCAGTACTTC. The chain uses TRBV29-1 and TRBJ2-7; tentative D call: TRBD1 (6 bases). The CDR3 has 15 residues. The germline V and J ends were trimmed by 6 bases and 1 base, with 19 bases remaining between them. CDR1 SQVTM and CDR2 ANQGSEA come from the germline V gene.

The rearrangement uses TRBV19 and TRBJ1-2; D not resolved. Germline CDR1 is LNHDA and CDR2 is SQIVND (reference sequence). Trimming shortened V by 3 bases and J by 4 bases, and 9 bases separated the two germline ends. This CDR3 region has 13 residues. For the CDR3, the DNA is TGTGCCAGTAGTATCCCTCCTGGCTATGGCTACACCTTC. The encoded protein is CASSIPPGYGYTF.

Turning to this clone: This likely traces to a read error, being one base from a far larger clone. Other nucleotide sequences in the sample specify the same CDR3. The V call is TRBV29-1, the J call TRBJ2-3; 11 nucleotides match TRBD1. The CDR3 has 14 residues. Germline CDR1 and CDR2: SQVTM and ANQGSEA. The CDR3 DNA is TGCAGTGCTGGACAGGGGGCGCTGACAGATACGCAGTATTTT. Translation gives CSAGQGALTDTQYF.

V usage is TRBV5-6 and J usage is TRBJ1-5; no definite D call. In germline, CDR1 is SGHDT, CDR2 YYEEEE. V was pared by 3 bases and J by 11 bases, with 15 bases between. The CDR3 extends over 13 amino acids. CDR3 sequence reads: CASSSRGGRAQHF. As DNA, the CDR3 is TGTGCCAGCAGCTCCCGTGGCGGTCGGGCCCAGCATTTT.

This chain uses TRBV4-2 with TRBJ2-1, with 8 positions matching TRBD1. V lost 4 bases, J lost 7 bases, and 3 bases stayed unmatched. The CDR3 extends over 13 amino acids. Germline V gene lookup returns CDR1 LGHNA and CDR2 YNFKEQ. In DNA, the CDR3 is TGTGCCAGCAGCCGGGACAGGACGAATGAGCAGTTCTTC. Its translation is CASSRDRTNEQFF.

The genes are TRBV5-1 and TRBJ1-2; D remains ambiguous. CDR3 length equals 14 residues. CDR1 SGHRS and CDR2 YFSETQ come from the germline V gene. The germline V and J ends were trimmed by 4 bases and 3 bases, with 13 bases remaining between them. CDR3 region: CASSPYGRDYGYTF. DNA for the CDR3: TGCGCCAGCAGCCCCTACGGACGGGACTATGGCTACACCTTC.

This clone was recorded a few times. The V gene is TRBV2, the J gene TRBJ1-5, with 10 bases fitting TRBD1. The CDR3 is 16 amino acids. The ends lost 5 bases at V and 2 bases at J; junction bases unmatched: 6. Germline assignment: CDR1 SNHLY and CDR2 FYNNEI. CDR3 protein: CASSPTGGPGNQPQHF. Written as DNA, the CDR3 is TGTGCCAGCAGTCCGACAGGGGGCCCAGGCAATCAGCCCCAGCATTTT.

This clone came up a few times. The V and J genes are TRBV15 and TRBJ1-1, with D unclear. Germline V gene lookup returns CDR1 LNHNV and CDR2 YYDKDF (reference sequence). The CDR3 spans 14 residues. Trimming removed 0 bases from V and 1 base from J, with 6 bases in between. This CDR3 is CATSRDAKNTEAFF. The CDR3 region has the DNA TGTGCCACCAGCAGAGATGCTAAGAACACTGAAGCTTTCTTT. Supplemented by reference TRBV15 and TRBJ1-1, the full variable domain reads DAMVIQNPRYQVTQFGKPVTLSCSQTLNHNVMYWYQQKSSQAPKLLFHYYDKDFNNEADTPDNFQSRRPNTSFCFLDIRSPGLGDTAMYLCATSRDAKNTEAFFGQGTRLTVV.

The chain links TRBV28 to TRBJ1-1; a weak D match, TRBD1 (5 bases). Germline values: CDR1 MDHEN, CDR2 SYDVKM. The V and J ends lost 2 bases and 3 bases respectively, with 13 bases between them. The CDR3 runs 15 residues. The CDR3 sequence: CASSLGGGQHTEAFF. The CDR3 region has the DNA TGTGCCAGCAGTTTAGGGGGGGGTCAGCACACTGAAGCTTTCTTT.

The chain recombines TRBV5-6 with TRBJ2-2; 9 nucleotides match TRBD1. Germline lookup yields CDR1 SGHDT and CDR2 YYEEEE. The CDR3 consists of 16 residues. J lost 4 bases, V lost 4 bases, and 8 bases had no gene match. The CDR3 reads CASSPTDRGATGELFF. The CDR3 bases are TGTGCCAGCAGCCCAACGGACAGGGGCGCCACCGGGGAGCTGTTTTTT.

The chain employs TRBV4-3 and TRBJ2-2, with D tentatively TRBD2 (6 bases). The CDR3 is 17 residues long. Germline V gene sequence: CDR1 LGHNA, CDR2 YSLEER. Trimming left V 0 bases short and J 5 bases short, with 16 bases between. The CDR3 bases are TGCGCCAGCAGCCAAGAATGGACGGGACTGATGACCGGGGAGCTGTTTTTT. Translating gives CASSQEWTGLMTGELFF.

This clone appeared a single time. The CDR3 nucleotides read TGTGCCAGCAGCCCTCGCACAGATACGCAGTATTTT. Protein: CASSPRTDTQYF. V gene TRBV5-4 combines with J gene TRBJ2-3; no definite D call. The CDR3 is made up of 12 amino acids. Trimming shortened V by 4 bases and J by 1 base, and 4 bases separated the two germline ends. Germline CDR1 reads SGHNT; CDR2 reads YYREEE (reference sequence).

This clone turned up a few times. The CDR3 is CAIKGTVLNQPQHF. The CDR3, as DNA: TGTGCCATCAAAGGGACAGTTCTAAATCAGCCCCAGCATTTT. J is TRBJ1-5 and V is TRBV28, with 7 bases matching TRBD1. There are 14 residues in the CDR3. The V and J ends lost 10 bases and 4 bases, in that order; junction bases with no gene match: 10. CDR1 MDHEN and CDR2 SYDVKM come from the germline V gene.